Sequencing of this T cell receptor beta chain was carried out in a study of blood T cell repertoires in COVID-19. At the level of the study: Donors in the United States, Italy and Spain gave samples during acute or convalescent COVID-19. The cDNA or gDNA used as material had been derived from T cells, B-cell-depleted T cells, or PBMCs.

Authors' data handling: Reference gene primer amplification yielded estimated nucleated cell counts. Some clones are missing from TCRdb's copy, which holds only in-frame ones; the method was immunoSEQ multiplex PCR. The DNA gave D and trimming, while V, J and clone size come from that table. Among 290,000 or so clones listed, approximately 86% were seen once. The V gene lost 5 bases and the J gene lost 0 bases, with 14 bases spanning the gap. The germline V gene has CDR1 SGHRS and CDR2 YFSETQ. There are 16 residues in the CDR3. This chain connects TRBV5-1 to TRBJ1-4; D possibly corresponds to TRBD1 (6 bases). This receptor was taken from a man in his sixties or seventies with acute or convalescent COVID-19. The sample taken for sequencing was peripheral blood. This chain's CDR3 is CASRGGIGATNEKLFF. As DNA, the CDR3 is TGCGCCAGCAGAGGGGGTATTGGGGCAACTAATGAAAAACTGTTTTTT.